One T cell receptor (beta chain) is described in this entry. Library preparation (for TCRbeta) was performed with unique molecular identifiers. In TCRdb, the PCR reads were re-called with MiXCR into one record per CDR3 protein. The sample yields about 500,000 distinct CDR3 sequences, over 25% seen once. This entry belongs to a study of T-cell reconstitution after alpha-beta-depleted transplantation in children. The length of the CDR3 is 17 residues. Germline V gives CDR1 SGDLS, CDR2 YYNGEE. J was trimmed by 4 bases and V by 3 bases; bases with no gene match: 12. The material was PBMCs from the stem cell graft donor, obtained from the stem cell graft. This rearrangement joins TRBV9 to TRBJ2-2; 7 nucleotides agree with TRBD1. The TCR comes from a human donor who donated a stem cell graft to a child with aplastic anemia. CDR3 in amino acids: CASSDVYSRGPTGELFF. The CDR3, as DNA: TGTGCCAGCAGCGATGTCTATAGTAGGGGGCCCACCGGGGAGCTGTTTTTT. Variable domain in full (rest from reference TRBV9 and TRBJ2-2): DSGVTQTPKHLITATGQRVTLRCSPRSGDLSVYWYQQSLDQGLQFLIQYYNGEERAKGNILERFSAQQFPDLHSELNLSSLELGDSALYFCASSDVYSRGPTGELFFGEGSRLTVL.